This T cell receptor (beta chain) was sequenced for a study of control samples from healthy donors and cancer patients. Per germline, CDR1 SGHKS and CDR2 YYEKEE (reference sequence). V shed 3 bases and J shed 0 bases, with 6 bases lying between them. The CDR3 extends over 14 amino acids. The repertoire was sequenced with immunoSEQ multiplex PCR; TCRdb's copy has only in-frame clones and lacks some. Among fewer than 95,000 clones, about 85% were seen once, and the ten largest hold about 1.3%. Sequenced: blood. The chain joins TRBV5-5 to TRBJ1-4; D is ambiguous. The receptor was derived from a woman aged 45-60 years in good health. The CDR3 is CASSSSATNEKLFF. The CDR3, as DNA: TGTGCCAGCAGCTCCAGTGCAACTAATGAAAAACTGTTTTTT.